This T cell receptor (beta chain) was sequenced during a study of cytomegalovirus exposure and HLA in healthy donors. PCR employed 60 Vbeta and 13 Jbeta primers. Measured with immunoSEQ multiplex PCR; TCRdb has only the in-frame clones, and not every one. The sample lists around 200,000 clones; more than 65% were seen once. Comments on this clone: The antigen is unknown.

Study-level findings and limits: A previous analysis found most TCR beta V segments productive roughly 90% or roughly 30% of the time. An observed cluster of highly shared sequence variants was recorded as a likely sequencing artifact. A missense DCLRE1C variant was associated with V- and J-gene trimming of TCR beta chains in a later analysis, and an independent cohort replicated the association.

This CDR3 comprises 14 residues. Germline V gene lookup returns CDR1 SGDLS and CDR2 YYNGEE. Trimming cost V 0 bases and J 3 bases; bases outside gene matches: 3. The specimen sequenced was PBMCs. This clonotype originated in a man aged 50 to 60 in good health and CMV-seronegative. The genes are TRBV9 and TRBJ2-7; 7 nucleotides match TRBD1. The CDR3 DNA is TGTGCCAGCAGCGTAGAGGACAGGTACTACGAGCAGTACTTC. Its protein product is CASSVEDRYYEQYF.